This T cell receptor (beta chain) was identified during a study of shared clonotypes between healthy human individuals. Findings and caveats of the study: Clonotype sharing among donors, it was expected, would be affected by sequencing depth. A handful of donors had about 5.1% of their naive CD4 clonotypes in common.

Every donor was a Caucasian adult from Nashville, Tennessee. Trimming removed 3 bases from V and 3 bases from J, with 14 bases in between. Germline CDR1 and CDR2: MNHEY and SMNVEV (reference sequence). The CDR3 covers 16 residues. Points on this clone: The antigen is unknown.

When replicate PCRs were run on sorted subsets, they used approximately 210 ng DNA, some 29,000 T cell genomes. Measured with immunoSEQ multiplex PCR; TCRdb has only the in-frame clones, and not every one. This sample has over a million clones; roughly 98% occur once, and the top ten carry about 0.4%. The rearrangement joins TRBV27 to TRBJ2-2, with D hard to call. The material sequenced was naive CD4+ T cells sorted from blood. Subset specified: CD45RA+ positively selected. This TCR was sampled from a man aged 25 to 45 in good health. This chain's CDR3 is CASSLNLPPYTGELFF. Here the CDR3 DNA reads TGTGCCAGCAGTTTGAACTTACCTCCCTACACCGGGGAGCTGTTTTTT.